One T cell receptor beta chain is described in this entry. Its antigen is as yet unknown. Libraries were prepared by immunoSEQ multiplex PCR; TCRdb keeps only in-frame clonotypes and omits some of them. The repertoire has 74,000 or so clones, around 90% of them found once; the top ten carry more than 8.5%. These data originate in a study of OX40 agonist ivuxolimab in advanced cancers. Study-level background: Administration of intravenous ivuxolimab to patients occurred every 2 weeks at 0.01 to 10 mg/kg.

Trimming stripped 5 bases from V and 3 bases from J, with 8 bases between. The CDR3 runs to 13 residues. CDR1 KGHSH and CDR2 LQKENI come from the germline V gene. Study-level findings and limits: Clonal expansion was seen in CD4+ and CD8+ blood T cells by week 6 at 0.1 to 3.0 mg/kg. Expanded clones belonging to CD8+ T cells outnumbered, on average, those of CD4+. Relatively little clonal expansion, among the lowest observed, appeared in partial responders at 0.1-3.0 mg/kg.

The material sequenced was CD4+ or CD8+ T cells sorted from blood, taken in a trial of the OX40 agonist ivuxolimab. This receptor was obtained from an adult with an advanced solid tumor such as melanoma, head and neck, liver or kidney cancer. The chain recombines TRBV18 with TRBJ1-3, with D possibly matching TRBD1 (5 bases). CDR3 protein: CASSGTDGNTIYF. The CDR3 coding sequence is TGTGCCAGCTCAGGGACGGATGGAAACACCATATATTTT.